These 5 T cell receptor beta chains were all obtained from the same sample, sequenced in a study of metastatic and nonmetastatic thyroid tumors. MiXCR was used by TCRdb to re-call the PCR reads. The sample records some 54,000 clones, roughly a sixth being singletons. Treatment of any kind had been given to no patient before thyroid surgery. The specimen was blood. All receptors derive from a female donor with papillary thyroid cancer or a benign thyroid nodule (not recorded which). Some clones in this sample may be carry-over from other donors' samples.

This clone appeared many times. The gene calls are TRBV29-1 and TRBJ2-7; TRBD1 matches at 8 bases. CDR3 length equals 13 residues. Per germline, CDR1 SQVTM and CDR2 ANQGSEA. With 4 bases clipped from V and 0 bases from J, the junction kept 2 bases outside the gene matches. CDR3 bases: TGCAGCGTTGGACAGGGGAGCTCCTACGAGCAGTACTTC. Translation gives CSVGQGSSYEQYF.

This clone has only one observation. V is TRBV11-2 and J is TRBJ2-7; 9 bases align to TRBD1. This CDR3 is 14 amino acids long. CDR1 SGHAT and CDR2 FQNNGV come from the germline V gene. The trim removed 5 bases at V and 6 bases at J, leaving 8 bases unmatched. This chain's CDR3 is CASSRTGASAEQYF. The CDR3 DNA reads TGTGCCAGCAGCCGGACAGGGGCCTCCGCCGAGCAGTACTTC.

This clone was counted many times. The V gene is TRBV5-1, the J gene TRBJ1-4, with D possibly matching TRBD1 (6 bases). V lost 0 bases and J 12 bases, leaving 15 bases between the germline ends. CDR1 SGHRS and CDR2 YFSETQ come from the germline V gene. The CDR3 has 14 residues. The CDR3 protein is CASSLAPSGGELFF. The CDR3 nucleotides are TGCGCCAGCAGCTTGGCCCCAAGTGGGGGCGAACTGTTTTTT.

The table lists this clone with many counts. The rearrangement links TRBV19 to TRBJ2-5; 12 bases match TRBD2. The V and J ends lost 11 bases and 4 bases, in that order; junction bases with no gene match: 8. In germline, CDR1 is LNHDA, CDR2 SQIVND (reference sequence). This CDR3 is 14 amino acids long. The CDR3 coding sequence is TGTGCCCCCCGACTAGCGGGAGTTCGAGAGACCCAGTACTTC. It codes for CAPRLAGVRETQYF.

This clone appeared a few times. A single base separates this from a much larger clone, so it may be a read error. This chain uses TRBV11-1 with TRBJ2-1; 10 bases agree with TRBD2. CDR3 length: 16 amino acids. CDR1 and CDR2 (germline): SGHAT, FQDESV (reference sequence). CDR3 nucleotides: TGTGTCAGCAGCTTCAAGACTAGCGGGTATTACAATGAGCAGTTCTTC. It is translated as CVSSFKTSGYYNEQFF.